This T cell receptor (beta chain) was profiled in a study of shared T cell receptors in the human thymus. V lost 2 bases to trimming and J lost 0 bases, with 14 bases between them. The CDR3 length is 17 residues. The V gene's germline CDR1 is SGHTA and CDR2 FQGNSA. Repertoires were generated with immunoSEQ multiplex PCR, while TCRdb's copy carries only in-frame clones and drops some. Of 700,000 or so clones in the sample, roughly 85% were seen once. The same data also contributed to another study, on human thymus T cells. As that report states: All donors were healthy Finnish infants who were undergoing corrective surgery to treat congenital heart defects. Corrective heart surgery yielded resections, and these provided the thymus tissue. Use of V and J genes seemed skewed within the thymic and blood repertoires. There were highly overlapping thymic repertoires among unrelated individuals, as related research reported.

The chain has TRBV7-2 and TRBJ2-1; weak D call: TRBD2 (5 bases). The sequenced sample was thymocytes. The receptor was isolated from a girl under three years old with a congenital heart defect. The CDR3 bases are TGTGCCAGCAGCTTATCTGGGGAGAGTAGCTCCTACAATGAGCAGTTCTTC. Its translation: CASSLSGESSSYNEQFF.